These 26 T cell receptor beta chains share one sample of origin, sequenced in a study of T cell changes during pregnancy in multiple sclerosis (dated by TCRdb to about 2019). Library preparation was by the immunoSEQ multiplex PCR assay. This is the immuneACCESS table as TCRdb keeps it, with only in-frame sequences that have V and J called. A part of the clones is gone; compared with another copy, unresolved V genes explain less than half, and the rest is unexplained. A total of around 50,000 clones appear in this sample, around 90% of them only once. The ten largest clones add up to about 2% of the sample. The sample was peripheral blood, taken in the first trimester of pregnancy. The source of these receptors is a female donor with multiple sclerosis, enrolled in a pregnancy study.

This rearrangement joins TRBV9 to TRBJ2-1; 7 bases map to TRBD2. Germline V gene lookup returns CDR1 SGDLS and CDR2 YYNGEE. V lost 0 bases and J lost 3; bases outside the gene matches: 6. The CDR3 extends over 16 amino acids. DNA for the CDR3: TGTGCCAGCAGCGTAGAGCCTAGCGGCAACTACAATGAGCAGTTCTTC. Its protein is CASSVEPSGNYNEQFF.

The V and J genes are TRBV5-1 and TRBJ2-5, with TRBD1 identical over 7 bases. There are 14 residues in the CDR3. J gave up 3 bases and V 4 bases, and 6 bases lay outside the gene matches. The germline V gene encodes CDR1 SGHRS and CDR2 YFSETQ. CDR3: CASSRDSLEETQYF. CDR3 bases: TGCGCCAGCAGCCGGGACAGCCTGGAAGAGACCCAGTACTTC.

The V and J genes are TRBV4-3 and TRBJ2-3, with D possibly TRBD2 on 7 matching bases. Deletions cut 4 bases from V and 4 bases from J, with 12 bases between. This CDR3 region has 14 residues. From germline, CDR1 is LGHNA and CDR2 YSLEER. The CDR3 DNA reads as TGCGCCAGCAGCCGCGGGGGCTTGGCAGATACGCAGTATTTT. Amino acid sequence: CASSRGGLADTQYF.

The chain has TRBV18 and TRBJ1-1; D unclear. V was cut by 3 bases and J by 0 bases, with 11 bases left in between. The germline V gene encodes CDR1 KGHSH and CDR2 LQKENI. This CDR3 comprises 15 residues. The CDR3 here is CASSPPRVLNTEAFF. The CDR3, as DNA: TGTGCCAGCTCACCGCCTCGGGTCTTGAACACTGAAGCTTTCTTT. The whole variable domain, filled in from reference TRBV18 and TRBJ1-1, reads NAGVMQNPRHLVRRRGQEARLRCSPMKGHSHVYWYRQLPEEGLKFMVYLQKENIIDESGMPKERFSAEFPKEGPSILRIQQVVRGDSAAYFCASSPPRVLNTEAFFGQGTRLTVV.

The chain couples TRBV7-2 to TRBJ2-7; 7 nucleotides match TRBD1. The ends lost 5 bases at V and 2 bases at J; junction bases unmatched: 9. CDR1 and CDR2 from the germline V gene are SGHTA and FQGNSA. This CDR3 has 15 residues. This CDR3 reads CASSQTGTVPYEQYF. CDR3 DNA: TGTGCCAGCAGCCAAACCGGGACAGTACCCTACGAGCAGTACTTC.

The rearrangement joins TRBV19 to TRBJ2-5; a weak D match, TRBD1 (5 bases). Trimming removed 0 bases at V and 2 bases at J, with 7 bases between. This CDR3 is built from 14 residues. Germline CDR1 is LNHDA and CDR2 is SQIVND (reference sequence). CDR3 nucleotide sequence: TGTGCCAGTAGTATAGATCGACAGCAAGAGACCCAGTACTTC. Residues: CASSIDRQQETQYF.

The J gene is TRBJ1-1, the V gene TRBV19; 8 nucleotides align to TRBD1. The germline V gene has CDR1 LNHDA and CDR2 SQIVND (reference sequence). This CDR3 has 14 residues. The J segment lost 3 bases and the V segment lost 3 bases, leaving 3 bases of the junction unmatched. CDR3 loop: CASSIGQGYTEAFF. CDR3 nucleotides: TGTGCCAGTAGTATCGGACAGGGCTACACTGAAGCTTTCTTT.

The CDR3 reads CASSGQGYNEQFF. In nucleotides, the CDR3 is TGTGCCAGCAGTGGACAGGGCTACAATGAGCAGTTCTTC. The rearrangement uses TRBV2 and TRBJ2-1; 7 positions agree with TRBD1. This CDR3 comprises 13 residues. Germline CDR1 and CDR2: SNHLY and FYNNEI. Germline trimming cut 4 bases from V and 3 bases from J; bases unmatched to any gene: 0.

On this clone itself: Other DNA sequences in this specimen translate into the identical CDR3. The chain uses TRBV2 and TRBJ2-7, with D perhaps matching TRBD1 (6 bases). Trimming shortened V by 4 bases and J by 4 bases, and 8 bases separated the two germline ends. The CDR3 has 12 amino acids. Per the germline V gene, CDR1 is SNHLY and CDR2 is FYNNEI. CDR3 nucleotide sequence: TGTGCCAGCAGTGGGCAGGGGTACGAGCAGTACTTC. It specifies CASSGQGYEQYF.

The rearrangement uses TRBV28 and TRBJ1-2; D not certain. Looked up from germline, CDR1 is MDHEN and CDR2 is SYDVKM. The CDR3 sequence is 13 residues long. Trimming shortened V by 1 base and J by 4 bases, and 7 bases separated the two germline ends. In nucleotides, the CDR3 is TGTGCCAGCAGTTTATACAGAACCTATGGCTACACCTTC. Translated: CASSLYRTYGYTF.

The V and J genes are TRBV7-8 and TRBJ2-2; D remains unclear. Trimming stripped 3 bases from V and 4 bases from J, with 12 bases between. This CDR3 is 15 amino acids long. CDR1 and CDR2 (germline): SGHVS, FQNEAQ. The CDR3 DNA sequence: TGTGCCAGCAGCTTGCTCCGCAGTACCACCGGGGAGCTGTTTTTT. Protein product: CASSLLRSTTGELFF.

The chain has TRBV7-2 and TRBJ1-5, with D unclear. The germline gives CDR1 SGHTA, CDR2 FQGNSA. The CDR3 loop spans 15 amino acids. V shed 3 bases and J shed 1 base, with 10 bases lying between them. CDR3 sequence (DNA): TGTGCCAGCAGCTTCACAGTTACAAGCAATCAGCCCCAGCATTTT. Translating it yields CASSFTVTSNQPQHF.

The genes are TRBV9 and TRBJ2-3; possible D gene TRBD2, 7 bases. This CDR3 comprises 16 residues. Germline CDR1 and CDR2: SGDLS and YYNGEE. V was shortened by 1 base and J by 6 bases, with 18 bases between the two germline ends. Written as DNA, the CDR3 is TGTGCCAGCAGCGTAACCTGGGGAGGGGGAGGGGATACGCAGTATTTT. It is translated as CASSVTWGGGGDTQYF.

The chain carries TRBV27 and TRBJ2-7; 7 bases agree with TRBD1. This CDR3 is 13 amino acids long. Germline lookup yields CDR1 MNHEY and CDR2 SMNVEV (reference sequence). The V gene end was trimmed by 8 bases and the J gene end by 0 bases; junction bases not matched to a gene: 4. The CDR3: CASGQDTSYEQYF. The CDR3 DNA reads TGTGCCAGCGGACAGGACACCTCCTACGAGCAGTACTTC.

The V gene is TRBV20-1, the J gene TRBJ1-1; D might be TRBD1 (5 bases). Trimming took off 5 bases at V and 2 bases at J, with 6 bases between the two ends. Germline-derived CDR1 and CDR2 are DFQATT and SNEGSKA (reference sequence). The CDR3 sequence is 11 residues long. CDR3 DNA sequence: TGCAGTGCTTGGACAAACACTGAAGCTTTCTTT. Translated: CSAWTNTEAFF.

This chain uses TRBV2 with TRBJ2-5; 9 nucleotides align to TRBD2. Germline V gives CDR1 SNHLY, CDR2 FYNNEI. The V gene end was trimmed by 4 bases and the J gene end by 3 bases; junction bases not matched to a gene: 9. CDR3 size: 16 residues. The chain's CDR3 is CASSGVDSGGKETQYF. Here the CDR3 DNA reads TGTGCCAGCAGTGGGGTTGACAGCGGGGGGAAAGAGACCCAGTACTTC.

The J gene is TRBJ2-1, the V gene TRBV5-1; a weak D match, TRBD2 (5 bases). Germline values: CDR1 SGHRS, CDR2 YFSETQ. This CDR3 spans 15 amino acids. The V gene lost 2 bases and the J gene lost 5 bases, with 14 bases spanning the gap. The CDR3 spells CASSFEGRGNNEQFF. In nucleotides, the CDR3 is TGCGCCAGCAGCTTCGAGGGCCGGGGAAACAATGAGCAGTTCTTC.

This chain links TRBV4-3 with TRBJ1-4; D call uncertain. Germline V gene sequence: CDR1 LGHNA, CDR2 YSLEER. V was shortened by 1 base and J by 4 bases, with 10 bases between the two germline ends. The CDR3 totals 15 residues. The DNA for the CDR3 is TGCGCCAGCAGCCAAGTCATACGGGGTAATGAAAAACTGTTTTTT. Its protein is CASSQVIRGNEKLFF.

The chain couples TRBV15 to TRBJ1-4, with unresolved D. Germline values: CDR1 LNHNV, CDR2 YYDKDF (reference sequence). The CDR3 contains 15 residues. V was shortened by 6 bases and J by 10 bases, with 21 bases between the two germline ends. CDR3 loop: CATSLWEQRSGKLFF. CDR3 bases: TGTGCCACCAGTCTATGGGAACAGCGGAGTGGAAAACTGTTTTTT.

V usage is TRBV30 and J usage is TRBJ1-1, with D maybe TRBD1 (5 bases). The germline CDR1 and CDR2 sequences are GTSNPN and SVGIG (reference sequence). Trimming took 1 base from V and 1 from J, leaving 7 bases between them. The length of the CDR3 is 13 residues. CDR3 sequence: CAWSDRPNTEAFF. DNA of the CDR3: TGTGCCTGGAGTGACAGGCCGAACACTGAAGCTTTCTTT.

The chain has TRBV18 and TRBJ1-3; D is unclear. Germline CDR1 KGHSH, CDR2 LQKENI. Trimming shortened V by 3 bases and J by 3 bases, and 18 bases separated the two germline ends. CDR3 length equals 17 residues. The CDR3 DNA reads TGTGCCAGCTCACCGGTTGCGGAGGACTCAGGTGGAAACACCATATATTTT. Its translation is CASSPVAEDSGGNTIYF.

The gene calls are TRBV28 and TRBJ1-2, with 7 bases aligning to TRBD1. There are 13 residues in the CDR3. V was clipped by 6 bases and J by 8 bases; unmatched bases: 9. Germline values: CDR1 MDHEN, CDR2 SYDVKM. The CDR3 DNA follows: TGTGCCAGCAGCTTACTGGACAGGAGGGGCTACACCTTC. It codes for CASSLLDRRGYTF.

This rearrangement joins TRBV7-9 to TRBJ2-2; D perhaps matches TRBD1 (7 bases). Looked up from germline, CDR1 is SEHNR and CDR2 is FQNEAQ (reference sequence). The CDR3 is 16 residues long. V lost 5 bases and J lost 9, with 22 bases in between. CDR3 DNA sequence: TGTGCCAGCAGCACGACAGGGCCGGAGGGGACCCGGGAGCTGTTTTTT. Protein sequence: CASSTTGPEGTRELFF.

This clone was observed a few times. This chain connects TRBV2 to TRBJ2-7, with a possible D match to TRBD2 (6 bases). The germline gives CDR1 SNHLY, CDR2 FYNNEI. V gave up 2 bases and J gave up 5 bases, with 10 bases separating them. The CDR3 loop spans 13 amino acids. CDR3 sequence: CASSERWGDEQYF. As DNA, the CDR3 is TGTGCCAGCAGTGAAAGGTGGGGGGACGAGCAGTACTTC.

The rearrangement uses TRBV6-6 and TRBJ1-1, with no clear D. The CDR3 runs 11 residues. V was pared by 3 bases and J by 6 bases, with 5 bases between. Germline V lookup: CDR1 MNHNY, CDR2 SVGAGI (reference sequence). In DNA, the CDR3 is TGTGCCAGCAGTTATCGCGCTGAAGCTTTCTTT. This translates into CASSYRAEAFF.

The gene calls are TRBV5-6 and TRBJ1-6; D is perhaps TRBD1 (6 bases). The germline V gene encodes CDR1 SGHDT and CDR2 YYEEEE. V lost 4 bases, J lost 9 bases, and 14 bases lay in between. This CDR3 has 14 amino acids. CDR3 loop: CASSNRAHGSPLHF. The DNA of the CDR3 is TGTGCCAGCAGCAACAGGGCTCATGGTTCACCCCTCCACTTT.